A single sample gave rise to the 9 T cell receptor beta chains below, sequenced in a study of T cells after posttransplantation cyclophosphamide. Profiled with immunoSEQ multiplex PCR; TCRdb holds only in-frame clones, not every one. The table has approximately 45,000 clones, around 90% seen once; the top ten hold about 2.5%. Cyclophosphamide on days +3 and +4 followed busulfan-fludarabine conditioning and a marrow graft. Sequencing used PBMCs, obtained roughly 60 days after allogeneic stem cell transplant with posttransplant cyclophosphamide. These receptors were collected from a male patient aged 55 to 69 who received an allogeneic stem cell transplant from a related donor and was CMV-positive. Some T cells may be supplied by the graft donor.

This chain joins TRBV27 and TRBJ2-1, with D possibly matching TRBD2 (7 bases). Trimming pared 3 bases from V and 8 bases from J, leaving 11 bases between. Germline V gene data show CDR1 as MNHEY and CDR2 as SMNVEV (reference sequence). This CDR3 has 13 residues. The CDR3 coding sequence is TGTGCCAGCAGTTTCCTAGGGGGGGATGAGCAGTTCTTC. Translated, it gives CASSFLGGDEQFF.

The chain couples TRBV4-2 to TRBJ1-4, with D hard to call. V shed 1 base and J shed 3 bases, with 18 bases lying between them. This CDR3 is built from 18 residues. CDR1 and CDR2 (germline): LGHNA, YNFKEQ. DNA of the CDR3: TGTGCCAGCAGCCAAGGGGTTCTGGTTCCCCGGGCTAATGAAAAACTGTTTTTT. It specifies CASSQGVLVPRANEKLFF.

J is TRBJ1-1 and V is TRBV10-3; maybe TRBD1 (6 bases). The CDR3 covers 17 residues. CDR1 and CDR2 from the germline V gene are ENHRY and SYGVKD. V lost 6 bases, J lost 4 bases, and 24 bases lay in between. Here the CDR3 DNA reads TGTGCCATCAGCGAGGAAAGGGGGGGAGGTCAAGGCACTGAAGCTTTCTTT. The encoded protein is CAISEERGGGQGTEAFF.

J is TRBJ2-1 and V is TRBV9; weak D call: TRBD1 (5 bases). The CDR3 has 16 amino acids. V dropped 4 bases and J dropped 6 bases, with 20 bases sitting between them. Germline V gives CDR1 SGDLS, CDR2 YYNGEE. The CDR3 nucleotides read TGTGCCAGCAGCCAATCGAAGGACAACAACTTCAATGAGCAGTTCTTC. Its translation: CASSQSKDNNFNEQFF.

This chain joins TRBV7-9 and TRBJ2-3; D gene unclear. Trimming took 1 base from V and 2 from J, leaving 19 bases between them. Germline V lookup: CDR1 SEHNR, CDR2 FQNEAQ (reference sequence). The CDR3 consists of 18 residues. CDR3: CASSLEVYQTKYTDTQYF. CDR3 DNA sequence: TGTGCCAGCAGCTTAGAAGTCTACCAAACGAAATACACAGATACGCAGTATTTT.

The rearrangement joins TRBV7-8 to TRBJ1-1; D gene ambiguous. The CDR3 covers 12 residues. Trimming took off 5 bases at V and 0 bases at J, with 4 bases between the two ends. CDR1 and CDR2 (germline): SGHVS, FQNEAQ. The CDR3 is CASSPLNTEAFF. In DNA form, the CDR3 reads TGTGCCAGCAGCCCCTTGAACACTGAAGCTTTCTTT.

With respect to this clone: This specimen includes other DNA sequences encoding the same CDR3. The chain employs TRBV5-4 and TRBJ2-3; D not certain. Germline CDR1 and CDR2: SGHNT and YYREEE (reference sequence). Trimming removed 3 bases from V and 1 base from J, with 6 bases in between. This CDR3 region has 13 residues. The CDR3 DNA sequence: TGTGCCAGCAGCTCTCAGGGCACAGATACGCAGTATTTT. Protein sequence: CASSSQGTDTQYF.

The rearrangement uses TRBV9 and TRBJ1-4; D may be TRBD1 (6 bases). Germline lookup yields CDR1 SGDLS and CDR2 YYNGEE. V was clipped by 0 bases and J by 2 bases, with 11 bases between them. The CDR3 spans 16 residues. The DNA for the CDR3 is TGTGCCAGCAGCGTAGGGCAGGGGACCACTAATGAAAAACTGTTTTTT. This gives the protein CASSVGQGTTNEKLFF.

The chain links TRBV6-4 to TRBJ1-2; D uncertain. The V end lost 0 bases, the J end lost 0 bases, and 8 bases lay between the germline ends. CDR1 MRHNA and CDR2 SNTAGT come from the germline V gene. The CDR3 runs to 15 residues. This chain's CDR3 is CASSDSIGANYGYTF. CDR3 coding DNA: TGTGCCAGCAGTGACTCGATCGGAGCTAACTATGGCTACACCTTC.